These 14 T cell receptor beta chains were sequenced from one sample in a study of blood T cell repertoires in COVID-19. Sequenced by immunoSEQ multiplex PCR; TCRdb stores in-frame clones only, minus some. The sample holds some 45,000 clones, 70% to 90% seen once. Sequenced material: peripheral blood. The origin of the receptors is a human donor in a cohort sampled during active COVID-19.

The chain employs TRBV19 and TRBJ2-3, with TRBD1 matching 8 bases. The CDR3 covers 15 residues. Germline CDR1 reads LNHDA; CDR2 reads SQIVND (reference sequence). Unmatched junction bases numbered 4, after V lost 3 bases and J lost 2 bases. The CDR3 DNA reads as TGTGCCAGTAGTATTGACAGGGGATTCACAGATACGCAGTATTTT. It translates to CASSIDRGFTDTQYF.

The V gene is TRBV4-1, the J gene TRBJ1-2, with 8 bases fitting TRBD1. The CDR3 has 15 amino acids. J lost 4 bases, V lost 0 bases, and 4 bases had no gene match. The V gene's germline CDR1 is MGHRA and CDR2 YSYEKL. The CDR3 loop reads CASSQDRGRPYGYTF. In DNA, the CDR3 is TGCGCCAGCAGCCAAGACAGGGGGCGCCCCTATGGCTACACCTTC.

This sequence joins TRBV7-2 and TRBJ2-2; 8 bases align to TRBD1. Trimming removed 0 bases from V and 7 bases from J; junction bases left unmatched: 7. This CDR3 region has 16 residues. Per germline, CDR1 SGHTA and CDR2 FQGNSA. Here the CDR3 reads CASSLAQAGGNGELFF. In DNA form, the CDR3 reads TGTGCCAGCAGCTTAGCGCAGGCAGGGGGCAACGGGGAGCTGTTTTTT.

The chain uses TRBV10-1 and TRBJ2-6; D is unclear. CDR3 length: 13 amino acids. The ends were cut back, 8 bases at V and 0 bases at J, with 5 bases in the middle. From germline, CDR1 is WNHNN and CDR2 SYGVQD (reference sequence). The CDR3: CASSNSGANVLTF. CDR3 in DNA: TGCGCCAGCTCCAACTCTGGGGCCAACGTCCTGACTTTC.

As regards this clone: This specimen includes other DNA sequences encoding the same CDR3. The V call is TRBV11-3, the J call TRBJ2-1; TRBD2 aligns across 7 bases. Germline V gene lookup returns CDR1 SGHNT and CDR2 YENEEA. With 0 bases clipped from V and 10 bases from J, the junction kept 3 bases outside the gene matches. This CDR3 has 13 amino acids. This CDR3 reads CASSLDRRGEQFF. In DNA, the CDR3 is TGTGCCAGCAGCTTAGATCGGCGGGGGGAGCAGTTCTTC.

The chain links TRBV6-5 to TRBJ1-1; D not resolved. Germline V gene data show CDR1 as MNHEY and CDR2 as SVGAGI. There are 11 residues in the CDR3. Trimming stripped 6 bases from V and 7 bases from J, with 9 bases between. The CDR3 DNA sequence: TGTGCCAGCAGCTCTTGGCATGAAGCTTTCTTT. Its translation: CASSSWHEAFF.

CDR3 in amino acids: CASSLIYEQYF. CDR3 nucleotides: TGTGCCAGCAGCTTAATATACGAGCAGTACTTC. This chain joins TRBV11-2 and TRBJ2-7; D is uncertain. The germline V gene has CDR1 SGHAT and CDR2 FQNNGV. The CDR3 spans 11 residues. V gave up 2 bases and J gave up 4 bases, with 3 bases separating them.

The chain combines TRBV3-1 (or the pseudogene TRBV3-2) with TRBJ2-1; 9 bases are shared with TRBD2. The V gene end was trimmed by 4 bases and the J gene end by 5 bases; junction bases not matched to a gene: 6. The CDR3 has 15 amino acids. Germline-derived CDR1 and CDR2 are LGHDT and YNNKEL (reference sequence). The CDR3 region has the DNA TGTGCCAGCAGCCTCGGACTAGCGAGGAACAATGAGCAGTTCTTC. Encoded protein: CASSLGLARNNEQFF.

This rearrangement joins TRBV7-9 to TRBJ1-5; 9 nucleotides line up with TRBD1. With V trimmed by 0 bases and J by 5 bases, 2 bases remained unmatched. Germline lookup yields CDR1 SEHNR and CDR2 FQNEAQ (reference sequence). There are 15 residues in the CDR3. This CDR3 reads CASSLAGQGYQPQHF. For the CDR3, the DNA is TGTGCCAGCAGCTTAGCGGGACAGGGCTATCAGCCCCAGCATTTT.

The genes are TRBV27 and TRBJ2-3, with 7 bases that match TRBD2. The CDR3 has 14 amino acids. After removal of 2 bases from V and 1 base from J, the junction contained 0 bases not matched to a gene. The germline V gene encodes CDR1 MNHEY and CDR2 SMNVEV (reference sequence). The CDR3 nucleotides read TGTGCCAGCAGTTTAGCGGGGGGCACAGATACGCAGTATTTT. This translates into CASSLAGGTDTQYF.

About this clone: This same CDR3 is encoded by further DNA sequences in the sample. The gene calls are TRBV9 and TRBJ2-2; D is ambiguous. Trimming left V 1 base short and J 2 bases short, with 6 bases between. The CDR3 extends over 14 amino acids. Germline lookup yields CDR1 SGDLS and CDR2 YYNGEE. CDR3 DNA sequence: TGTGCCAGCAGCGTACAGGTCAACACCGGGGAGCTGTTTTTT. Protein: CASSVQVNTGELFF.

The rearrangement links TRBV27 to TRBJ1-2; 8 positions agree with TRBD1. Unmatched junction bases numbered 8, after V lost 7 bases and J lost 7 bases. The CDR3 is 13 amino acids. The germline V gene has CDR1 MNHEY and CDR2 SMNVEV (reference sequence). CDR3 in DNA: TGTGCCAGCACCGGACAGGGATCAAGTGGCTACACCTTC. Translating gives CASTGQGSSGYTF.

The chain joins TRBV20-1 to TRBJ2-1; no clear D. The CDR3 runs 14 residues. The ends were cut back, 3 bases at V and 2 bases at J, with 11 bases in the middle. Germline values: CDR1 DFQATT, CDR2 SNEGSKA (reference sequence). In nucleotides, the CDR3 is TGCAGTGCTAGTGACTCTCTCCCCTACAATGAGCAGTTCTTC. As protein: CSASDSLPYNEQFF.

The V call is TRBV19, the J call TRBJ1-1; 9 bases align to TRBD1. Germline V gene lookup returns CDR1 LNHDA and CDR2 SQIVND (reference sequence). V lost 5 bases, J lost 4 bases, and 11 bases stayed unmatched. This CDR3 region has 16 residues. The CDR3 protein is CASSPDRGPRGTEAFF. DNA for the CDR3: TGTGCCAGTAGTCCGGACAGGGGTCCCCGGGGCACTGAAGCTTTCTTT.